One and the same sample provided the 21 T cell receptor beta chains below, sequenced in a study of blood T cell repertoires in COVID-19. TCRdb's table, derived via immunoSEQ multiplex PCR, lists solely in-frame clones and lacks some. The data hold more than 45,000 clones, with around 83% observed a single time. The source material was peripheral blood. Receptors originate from a human donor in a cohort sampled during active COVID-19.

The chain has TRBV15 and TRBJ1-3; D may be TRBD1 (6 bases). V lost 1 base and J 3 bases, leaving 16 bases between the germline ends. The CDR3 loop spans 17 amino acids. CDR1 and CDR2 (germline): LNHNV, YYDKDF (reference sequence). CDR3 amino acids: CATSRGGGAVNGNTIYF. The CDR3, as DNA: TGTGCCACCAGCAGAGGGGGGGGCGCGGTCAATGGAAACACCATATATTTT.

This chain connects TRBV5-5 to TRBJ2-1; 12 bases fit TRBD2. V gave up 5 bases and J gave up 5 bases; unmatched junction bases: 5. The CDR3 has 15 amino acids. Germline CDR1 and CDR2: SGHKS and YYEKEE (reference sequence). The CDR3, as DNA: TGTGCCAGCAGGACCGGACTAGCGGGAAACAATGAGCAGTTCTTC. Translation gives CASRTGLAGNNEQFF.

The chain combines TRBV12-3 or TRBV12-4 with TRBJ1-4, with 9 bases that match TRBD1. There are 13 residues in the CDR3. With 6 bases clipped from V and 8 bases from J, the junction kept 4 bases outside the gene matches. This CDR3 reads CASRNRGLEKLFF. In nucleotides, the CDR3 is TGTGCCAGCAGAAACAGGGGGCTGGAAAAACTGTTTTTT.

The sample holds one count of this clone. This chain links TRBV5-6 with TRBJ1-1; unclear D gene. This CDR3 spans 12 amino acids. V lost 0 bases, J lost 8 bases, and 8 bases lay in between. Germline values: CDR1 SGHDT, CDR2 YYEEEE. CDR3 residues: CASSLARLEAFF. CDR3 in DNA: TGTGCCAGCAGCTTGGCCAGGCTCGAAGCTTTCTTT. The full variable domain, with the rest looked up from reference TRBV5-6 and TRBJ1-1, is DAGVTQSPTHLIKTRGQQVTLRCSPKSGHDTVSWYQQALGQGPQFIFQYYEEEERQRGNFPDRFSGHQFPNYSSELNVNALLLGDSALYLCASSLARLEAFFGQGTRLTVV.

The chain joins TRBV5-1 to TRBJ2-5; 7 bases map to TRBD1. The CDR3 has 15 residues. Germline V CDR1 and CDR2: SGHRS, YFSETQ. The ends lost 2 bases at V and 4 bases at J; junction bases unmatched: 8. The CDR3: CASSFRQGSRETQYF. In nucleotides, the CDR3 is TGCGCCAGCAGCTTCAGACAGGGCAGTCGAGAGACCCAGTACTTC.

The chain joins TRBV4-2 to TRBJ2-5, with TRBD2 identical over 9 bases. Germline lookup yields CDR1 LGHNA and CDR2 YNFKEQ. Losses at the gene ends were 3 bases for V and 4 bases for J; bases not matched to a gene: 6. The CDR3 runs to 15 residues. DNA of the CDR3: TGTGCCAGCAGCCACGGCGGGGGGGCGCGAGAGACCCAGTACTTC. This translates into CASSHGGGARETQYF.

The rearrangement joins TRBV5-1 to TRBJ1-2; the D gene is possibly TRBD1 (6 bases). This CDR3 has 12 amino acids. V lost 4 bases to trimming and J lost 5 bases, with 9 bases between them. From germline, CDR1 is SGHRS and CDR2 YFSETQ. The chain's CDR3 is CASSADRYGYTF. CDR3 DNA: TGCGCCAGCAGCGCGGACAGATATGGCTACACCTTC.

The chain couples TRBV18 to TRBJ2-7, with D possibly TRBD2 on 5 matching bases. The CDR3 runs to 14 residues. Germline lookup yields CDR1 KGHSH and CDR2 LQKENI. Deletions cut 2 bases from V and 5 bases from J, with 13 bases between. The CDR3 region is CASSPNRGGHEQYF. DNA of the CDR3: TGTGCCAGCTCACCAAATCGGGGTGGGCACGAGCAGTACTTC.

The J gene is TRBJ1-5, the V gene TRBV6-5, with D hard to call. Trimming shortened V by 2 bases and J by 2 bases, and 4 bases separated the two germline ends. The germline V gene has CDR1 MNHEY and CDR2 SVGAGI. This CDR3 contains 13 residues. CDR3 residues: CASSYAGNQPQHF. CDR3 DNA sequence: TGTGCCAGCAGTTACGCAGGCAATCAGCCCCAGCATTTT.

The chain is built from TRBV29-1 and TRBJ2-2, with 7 bases lining up with TRBD1. The germline V gene encodes CDR1 SQVTM and CDR2 ANQGSEA. This CDR3 is built from 14 residues. The J segment lost 4 bases and the V segment lost 4 bases, leaving 6 bases of the junction unmatched. The CDR3 here is CSVARDRTTGELFF. The DNA for the CDR3 is TGCAGCGTTGCCCGGGACAGAACCACCGGGGAGCTGTTTTTT.

As DNA, the CDR3 is TGTGCCAGCAGCGATGGACTAGCGGGGGCCACAGATACGCAGTATTTT. Translation gives CASSDGLAGATDTQYF. The chain joins TRBV7-9 to TRBJ2-3; TRBD2 matches 13 bases. This CDR3 comprises 16 residues. The V gene end was trimmed by 5 bases and the J gene end by 2 bases; junction bases not matched to a gene: 4. Germline V lookup: CDR1 SEHNR, CDR2 FQNEAQ (reference sequence).

The chain links TRBV5-1 to TRBJ1-1; the match to TRBD1 covers 7 bases. V was pared by 4 bases and J by 5 bases, with 5 bases of the junction left unmatched. The CDR3 spans 13 residues. The germline V gene has CDR1 SGHRS and CDR2 YFSETQ. The CDR3 region is CASSRTGSTEAFF. The CDR3 DNA sequence: TGCGCCAGCAGCCGGACAGGTTCGACTGAAGCTTTCTTT.

J is TRBJ2-7 and V is TRBV6-1; 8 positions agree with TRBD2. V lost 7 bases to trimming and J lost 4 bases; unmatched junction nucleotides: 9. Per the germline V gene, CDR1 is MNHNS and CDR2 is SASEGT. The CDR3 is 14 amino acids. The DNA for the CDR3 is TGTGCCAGCATAGATGGTAGCGGGAAGTACGAGCAGTACTTC. This codes for CASIDGSGKYEQYF.

The V call is TRBV24-1, the J call TRBJ2-1, with 8 bases identical to TRBD1. This CDR3 contains 15 residues. The V segment lost 4 bases and the J segment 3 bases; nucleotides outside the gene matches: 4. CDR1 and CDR2 from the germline V gene are KGHDR and SFDVKD. CDR3 sequence: CATSEGTGFYNEQFF. CDR3 nucleotides: TGTGCCACCAGTGAGGGGACAGGTTTCTACAATGAGCAGTTCTTC.

The chain carries TRBV28 and TRBJ1-5; D is ambiguous. The CDR3 spans 12 residues. The germline V gene has CDR1 MDHEN and CDR2 SYDVKM. V lost 8 bases and J 4 bases, leaving 9 bases between the germline ends. As DNA, the CDR3 is TGTGCCAGCGAGGTCAGAAATCAGCCCCAGCATTTT. Its protein is CASEVRNQPQHF.

J is TRBJ2-1 and V is TRBV5-1; 8 bases agree with TRBD2. Germline lookup yields CDR1 SGHRS and CDR2 YFSETQ. The V and J ends lost 3 bases and 5 bases, in that order; junction bases with no gene match: 4. This CDR3 has 14 amino acids. CDR3 DNA: TGCGCCAGCAGCTCGGGACTAGGCAACAATGAGCAGTTCTTC. This gives the protein CASSSGLGNNEQFF.

This clone was picked up one time. The V and J genes are TRBV7-2 and TRBJ2-1; possibly TRBD2 for D (5 bases). This CDR3 spans 15 amino acids. V was shortened by 1 base and J by 4 bases, with 11 bases between the two germline ends. Germline V gene lookup returns CDR1 SGHTA and CDR2 FQGNSA. The CDR3 nucleotides read TGTGCCAGCAGCTTAGGCCTAGCCCCTTACAATGAGCAGTTCTTC. It specifies CASSLGLAPYNEQFF.

The V gene is TRBV7-9, the J gene TRBJ2-3; the D gene is possibly TRBD1 (5 bases). This CDR3 contains 14 residues. Trimming shortened V by 2 bases and J by 3 bases, and 9 bases separated the two germline ends. From germline, CDR1 is SEHNR and CDR2 FQNEAQ (reference sequence). The CDR3: CASSLQGGTDTQYF. In nucleotides, the CDR3 is TGTGCCAGCAGCTTACAGGGTGGGACAGATACGCAGTATTTT.

V usage is TRBV29-1 and J usage is TRBJ2-5, with 8 bases aligning to TRBD1. Germline V gives CDR1 SQVTM, CDR2 ANQGSEA. Germline trimming cut 7 bases from V and 2 bases from J; bases unmatched to any gene: 9. The CDR3 is 14 residues long. CDR3 sequence (DNA): TGCAGCGCGAGGACAGGGAGTGGGCAAGAGACCCAGTACTTC. This translates into CSARTGSGQETQYF.

The genes are TRBV10-2 and TRBJ1-1; TRBD1 agrees at 7 bases. This CDR3 has 15 amino acids. J gave up 4 bases and V 6 bases, and 11 bases lay outside the gene matches. Germline assignment: CDR1 WSHSY and CDR2 SAAADI. The CDR3 region has the DNA TGCGCCAGCAGCGAAACGACAGGGAAAGGCACTGAAGCTTTCTTT. Protein: CASSETTGKGTEAFF.

The gene calls are TRBV28 and TRBJ1-3; D unresolved. V was clipped by 2 bases and J by 4 bases, with 6 bases between them. From germline, CDR1 is MDHEN and CDR2 SYDVKM. The CDR3 consists of 13 residues. The CDR3 here is CASSLLRGNTIYF. DNA of the CDR3: TGTGCCAGCAGTTTACTCAGGGGAAACACCATATATTTT.